The next 28 T cell receptor beta chains were all read from a single sample in a study of Ad26.COV2.S vaccination and SARS-CoV-2 variants. Data came from immunoSEQ multiplex PCR; TCRdb stores just in-frame clones and leaves some out. The sample has 300,000 to 450,000 clones, around 84% seen once. Treatment reported: some 20 received Ad26.COV2.S at low or high dose, single or two shots; roughly five received placebo; per-sample allocation not given. Day 63 after the first injection of vaccine or placebo was the sampling time. The sequencing here drew on peripheral blood, taken in a trial of Ad26.COV2.S vaccine versus placebo. The receptors were gathered from a person between 18 and 65 years old who received the Ad26.COV2.S COVID-19 vaccine or a placebo.

This chain connects TRBV7-6 to TRBJ2-2; D unclear. Germline V gives CDR1 SGHVS, CDR2 FNYEAQ. CDR3 length: 12 amino acids. Trimming left V 5 bases short and J 9 bases short, with 10 bases between. The CDR3 nucleotides read TGTGCCAGCAGCCTAACTTACCGGGAGCTGTTTTTT. Translating gives CASSLTYRELFF.

The rearrangement links TRBV28 to TRBJ2-4; D gene unclear. CDR1 and CDR2 from the germline V gene are MDHEN and SYDVKM. Trimming took 3 bases from V and 3 from J, leaving 18 bases between them. CDR3 length: 17 amino acids. The CDR3 sequence: CASSFGLGVLVKNIQYF. CDR3 DNA sequence: TGTGCCAGCAGTTTCGGTCTTGGAGTATTGGTCAAAAACATTCAGTACTTC.

V gene TRBV6-6 combines with J gene TRBJ2-3; 11 positions match TRBD2. J gave up 3 bases and V 5 bases, and 10 bases lay outside the gene matches. The CDR3 runs 17 residues. CDR1 is MNHNY and CDR2 is SVGAGI in the germline V gene (reference sequence). CDR3: CASSRRGGTSGTDTQYF. CDR3 in DNA: TGTGCCAGCAGTCGAAGAGGAGGGACTAGCGGAACAGATACGCAGTATTTT.

The chain links TRBV7-8 to TRBJ2-5, with TRBD2 as a possible D gene (6 bases). CDR1 and CDR2 from the germline V gene are SGHVS and FQNEAQ. Trimming took off 5 bases at V and 5 bases at J, with 18 bases between the two ends. CDR3 length equals 15 residues. The CDR3 coding sequence is TGTGCCAGCAGCGATCGGGACCGCGGGGTGGAGACCCAGTACTTC. This sequence encodes CASSDRDRGVETQYF.

This clone was detected a few times. The chain carries TRBV28 and TRBJ1-6; no firm D call. Germline values: CDR1 MDHEN, CDR2 SYDVKM. The V gene lost 5 bases and the J gene lost 6 bases, with 5 bases spanning the gap. The CDR3 contains 12 residues. DNA of the CDR3: TGTGCCAGCAGTCTATCTAATTCACCCCTCCACTTT. This sequence encodes CASSLSNSPLHF.

This clone was detected a few times. The chain employs TRBV7-2 and TRBJ1-2; D not resolved. Trimming left V 4 bases short and J 5 bases short, with 11 bases between. This CDR3 comprises 13 residues. Germline V lookup: CDR1 SGHTA, CDR2 FQGNSA. The CDR3: CASSSSREYGYTF. The CDR3 coding sequence is TGTGCCAGCAGCTCCTCCAGAGAATATGGCTACACCTTC.

Turning to this clone: Just one base apart from a much larger clone, this may be a read error. Other DNA sequences of this sample code for an identical CDR3. The chain employs TRBV3-1 (or the pseudogene TRBV3-2) and TRBJ2-7; D not resolved. With 1 base removed from V and 5 bases from J, the gap between germline ends came to 3 bases. The germline V gene encodes CDR1 LGHDT and CDR2 YNNKEL (reference sequence). This CDR3 region has 11 residues. The CDR3 sequence is CASSQGHEQYF. Here the CDR3 DNA reads TGTGCCAGCAGCCAAGGCCACGAGCAGTACTTC.

The chain combines TRBV24-1 with TRBJ2-4; 8 nucleotides line up with TRBD1. The CDR3 sequence is 19 residues long. The germline V gene encodes CDR1 KGHDR and CDR2 SFDVKD. V gave up 1 base and J gave up 0 bases; unmatched junction bases: 10. In DNA form, the CDR3 reads TGTGCCACCAGTGATTTAGGGACAGGTCAGCGCCGAGCCAAAAACATTCAGTACTTC. Residues: CATSDLGTGQRRAKNIQYF.

The rearrangement joins TRBV7-9 to TRBJ2-7, with 7 bases that match TRBD1. The V gene's germline CDR1 is SEHNR and CDR2 FQNEAQ (reference sequence). The CDR3 is made up of 14 amino acids. The ends lost 2 bases at V and 0 bases at J; junction bases unmatched: 1. CDR3 loop: CASSLRDSSYEQYF. CDR3 DNA: TGTGCCAGCAGCTTAAGGGACAGCTCCTACGAGCAGTACTTC.

The chain has TRBV5-6 and TRBJ2-7; D gene unclear. Germline V gives CDR1 SGHDT, CDR2 YYEEEE. The CDR3 is 12 amino acids. The V gene lost 3 bases and the J gene lost 7 bases, with 11 bases spanning the gap. The DNA of the CDR3 is TGTGCCAGCAGCTCCAGAGTTGGGGAGCAGTACTTC. It translates to CASSSRVGEQYF.

J is TRBJ1-3 and V is TRBV30, with a weak D call TRBD1 (5 bases). V lost 0 bases and J lost 0, with 12 bases in between. CDR3 length equals 16 residues. Germline lookup yields CDR1 GTSNPN and CDR2 SVGIG (reference sequence). The DNA of the CDR3 is TGTGCCTGGAGTGTTTTGGGACTGCCCTCTGGAAACACCATATATTTT. Translation: CAWSVLGLPSGNTIYF.

V usage is TRBV9 and J usage is TRBJ1-2; 7 positions match TRBD1. The CDR3 covers 15 residues. V lost 3 bases to trimming and J lost 5 bases; unmatched junction nucleotides: 10. Germline CDR1 is SGDLS and CDR2 is YYNGEE. The CDR3: CASSGTGGAYYGYTF. CDR3 DNA sequence: TGTGCCAGCAGCGGGACAGGAGGGGCATATTATGGCTACACCTTC.

The chain couples TRBV19 to TRBJ2-7; unclear D gene. V dropped 6 bases and J dropped 0 bases, with 9 bases sitting between them. Germline V gene lookup returns CDR1 LNHDA and CDR2 SQIVND (reference sequence). This CDR3 region has 13 residues. In DNA, the CDR3 is TGTGCCAGTAGACCTCGCCTCTCCTACGAGCAGTACTTC. Its translation: CASRPRLSYEQYF.

The rearrangement joins TRBV12-5 to TRBJ2-1; D is uncertain. The CDR3 is 15 amino acids. The V and J ends lost 0 bases and 9 bases respectively, with 15 bases between them. In germline, CDR1 is LGHNT, CDR2 FRNRAP. CDR3 sequence: CASGLVAYGLGEQFF. The CDR3 nucleotides read TGTGCTAGTGGTTTGGTAGCTTATGGGTTGGGTGAGCAGTTCTTC.

The chain links TRBV3-1 (or the pseudogene TRBV3-2) to TRBJ2-1, with 9 bases lining up with TRBD1. Germline V gene lookup returns CDR1 LGHDT and CDR2 YNNKEL (reference sequence). The CDR3 spans 15 residues. Trimming at V came to 6 bases and at J to 16 bases, leaving 19 bases not matched to a gene. CDR3 nucleotides: TGTGCCAGCAGGCAACAGGGGGCAGCGGGCCGTTTTGTATTCTTC. The encoded protein is CASRQQGAAGRFVFF.

This sequence joins TRBV7-9 and TRBJ1-1, with D uncertain. The CDR3 contains 14 residues. The V gene lost 1 base and the J gene lost 9 bases, with 15 bases spanning the gap. The germline CDR1 and CDR2 sequences are SEHNR and FQNEAQ (reference sequence). In DNA, the CDR3 is TGTGCCAGCAGCTTAGGTAAGGGAGAACAGAAAGCTTTCTTT. It is translated as CASSLGKGEQKAFF.

The rearrangement links TRBV10-1 to TRBJ1-1; D not certain. V was trimmed by 4 bases and J by 11 bases, leaving 8 bases between them. The CDR3 has 10 amino acids. In germline, CDR1 is WNHNN, CDR2 SYGVQD (reference sequence). The CDR3 region has the DNA TGCGCCAGCAGTGCCCCCAAGGCTTTCTTT. Translated: CASSAPKAFF.

The chain joins TRBV2 to TRBJ2-7; tentatively, D is TRBD1 or TRBD2 (5 bases each). Trimming shortened V by 4 bases and J by 10 bases, and 11 bases separated the two germline ends. The germline V gene has CDR1 SNHLY and CDR2 FYNNEI. CDR3 length: 11 amino acids. The CDR3 reads CASSGEGSQYF. The CDR3 DNA reads TGTGCCAGCAGTGGAGAGGGGAGCCAGTACTTC.

The chain recombines TRBV10-3 with TRBJ1-5; D gene uncertain. Germline lookup yields CDR1 ENHRY and CDR2 SYGVKD. V lost 6 bases and J lost 6, with 15 bases in between. The CDR3 loop spans 14 amino acids. CDR3 amino acids: CAISETTRIQPQHF. DNA of the CDR3: TGTGCCATCAGCGAAACGACGCGAATTCAGCCCCAGCATTTT.

The rearrangement uses TRBV30 and TRBJ2-2; D is perhaps TRBD1 (7 bases). Germline CDR1 is GTSNPN and CDR2 is SVGIG (reference sequence). The V end was cut by 4 bases, the J end by 4 bases, with 16 bases between. This CDR3 has 15 residues. The DNA of the CDR3 is TGTGCCTGGACTAATCAGGGGGGTAGCACCGGGGAGCTGTTTTTT. Its translation is CAWTNQGGSTGELFF.

V and J are TRBV6-5 and TRBJ1-3, with D perhaps matching TRBD1 (5 bases). The CDR3 length is 15 residues. Deletions cut 7 bases from V and 3 bases from J, with 16 bases between. Germline CDR1 is MNHEY and CDR2 is SVGAGI. The CDR3 sequence is CASTSGRGNGNTIYF. CDR3 DNA sequence: TGTGCCAGCACCTCGGGGCGGGGGAATGGAAACACCATATATTTT.

This chain connects TRBV6-2 or TRBV6-3 to TRBJ1-3; D remains ambiguous. Germline V gene data show CDR1 as MNHEY and CDR2 as SVGEGT. Trimming took 2 bases from V and 0 from J, leaving 5 bases between them. This CDR3 is 14 amino acids long. CDR3 nucleotide sequence: TGTGCCAGCAGTTACCGGGACTCTGGAAACACCATATATTTT. Amino acid sequence: CASSYRDSGNTIYF.

The chain joins TRBV7-2 to TRBJ2-5, with 8 bases that match TRBD2. Germline V gene sequence: CDR1 SGHTA, CDR2 FQGNSA. The junction had 5 bases not matched to a gene; V was cut back by 3 bases and J by 5 bases. This CDR3 is 14 amino acids long. The DNA of the CDR3 is TGTGCCAGCAGCTTGGTCGGGGGGGCGGAGACCCAGTACTTC. It yields the protein CASSLVGGAETQYF.

The gene calls are TRBV27 and TRBJ1-2; D call uncertain. The CDR3 is 13 amino acids. Trimming cost V 3 bases and J 2 bases, with 7 bases left between them. Germline V gene lookup returns CDR1 MNHEY and CDR2 SMNVEV (reference sequence). The CDR3 spells CASSFGRNYGYTF. DNA for the CDR3: TGTGCCAGCAGTTTCGGCCGAAACTATGGCTACACCTTC.

The rearrangement uses TRBV6-2 or TRBV6-3 and TRBJ1-5; a weak D match, TRBD1 (6 bases). Germline CDR1 is MNHEY and CDR2 is SVGEGT. This CDR3 comprises 15 residues. The germline V and J ends were trimmed by 5 bases and 4 bases, with 15 bases remaining between them. CDR3 sequence reads: CASSPGQLRNQPQHF. In nucleotides, the CDR3 is TGTGCCAGCAGTCCCGGACAGCTACGGAATCAGCCCCAGCATTTT.

This chain joins TRBV7-7 and TRBJ2-1; TRBD1 matches at 8 bases. With 4 bases clipped from V and 4 bases from J, the junction kept 6 bases outside the gene matches. This CDR3 contains 15 residues. Germline V gene sequence: CDR1 SSHAT, CDR2 FNYEAQ (reference sequence). The CDR3 DNA reads as TGTGCCAGCAGCTCAGGGGGCGTCGGTTACAATGAGCAGTTCTTC. Translating it yields CASSSGGVGYNEQFF.

This chain links TRBV28 with TRBJ2-7; unclear D gene. Deletions cut 1 base from V and 6 bases from J, with 7 bases between. The CDR3 extends over 12 amino acids. Germline V gives CDR1 MDHEN, CDR2 SYDVKM. CDR3 amino acids: CASSLFGSEQYF. The CDR3 DNA reads TGTGCCAGCAGTTTATTCGGCTCCGAGCAGTACTTC. Using reference TRBV28 and TRBJ2-7 for the parts outside the CDR3, the full variable domain is DVKVTQSSRYLVKRTGEKVFLECVQDMDHENMFWYRQDPGLGLRLIYFSYDVKMKEKGDIPEGYSVSREKKERFSLILESASTNQTSMYLCASSLFGSEQYFGPGTRLTVT.

The chain recombines TRBV30 with TRBJ1-2, with 9 bases lining up with TRBD1. The CDR3 extends over 14 amino acids. Germline CDR1 and CDR2: GTSNPN and SVGIG (reference sequence). Trimming took 5 bases from V and 3 from J; bases not matched to a gene: 7. The chain's CDR3 is CAWLVRDRDYGYTF. In nucleotides, the CDR3 is TGTGCCTGGCTGGTCAGGGACAGGGACTATGGCTACACCTTC.